This record covers a single T cell receptor (beta chain). Its specificity is not known. The data originate from a study of beta chain features in type 1 diabetes. Study conclusions and caveats: For Type 1 diabetes patients, all four CD4+ subsets carried TCRB CDR3s that were moderately but significantly shorter. Across patients, naive, central memory and Treg TCRB repertoires exhibited apparently greater similarity than was observed across healthy donors. Unsettled here was the matter of whether HLA type influences TCRB rearrangement.

The ends were cut back, 2 bases at V and 8 bases at J, with 4 bases in the middle. The CDR3 spans 11 residues. The germline CDR1 and CDR2 sequences are KGHSH and LQKENI. Every isolated RNA sample was fully reverse transcribed, so sequencing captured expressed TCRB transcripts. The repertoire was sequenced with immunoSEQ multiplex PCR; TCRdb's copy has only in-frame clones and lacks some. The sample shows approximately 260,000 clones, around 24% of them seen only once. This TCR derives from a woman aged 25 to 39 with type 1 diabetes. The gene calls are TRBV18 and TRBJ2-1; D uncertain. What was sequenced was naive CD4+ T cells from blood. The CDR3 loop reads CASSPEDEQFF. The DNA for the CDR3 is TGTGCCAGCTCACCAGAGGATGAGCAGTTCTTC. The full variable domain, rest sourced from reference TRBV18 and TRBJ2-1, is NAGVMQNPRHLVRRRGQEARLRCSPMKGHSHVYWYRQLPEEGLKFMVYLQKENIIDESGMPKERFSAEFPKEGPSILRIQQVVRGDSAAYFCASSPEDEQFFGPGTRLTVL.